The rows below give T cell receptor beta chains drawn from one sample of a study of T cell repertoires in cytomegalovirus infection. No antigen has been identified for these receptors. TCRdb re-called the reads with MiXCR, one entry per CDR3 protein. This table has around 710,000 distinct CDR3 sequences, around 29% appearing once. Sequencing used cultured CD8+ T cells from PBMCs, obtained from culture after CMV antigen stimulation. Receptors were obtained from a human donor in good health (CMV status not recorded). Some clones in this sample may be carry-over from other donors' samples. Each CDR3 is given with its conserved first and last residue. D genes are given only for firm matches. Part of the rows lack a size; the others show once, few, many or a class for expanded clones.

d_gene	v_gene	j_gene	abundance	CDR3aa	CDR3nt
TRBD1	TRBV14	TRBJ2-6	few	CASSRRQGSGANVLTF	TGTGCCAGCAGCCGCAGACAGGGATCTGGGGCCAACGTCCTGACTTTC
NA	TRBV12-3/TRBV12-4	TRBJ2-7	few	CASSPGTASAEQYF	TGTGCCAGCAGTCCCGGGACGGCGTCTGCCGAGCAGTACTTC
NA	TRBV6-5	TRBJ1-4	NA	CASSYSGGKVFF	TGTGCCAGCAGTTACTCGGGGGGAAAAGTGTTTTTT
TRBD2	TRBV11-2	TRBJ2-5	NA	CASSLVLAERGETQYF	TGTGCCAGCAGCTTAGTACTAGCGGAGAGGGGAGAGACCCAGTACTTC
NA	TRBV7-6	TRBJ2-6	NA	CASSGLGGPLANVLTF	TGTGCCAGCAGCGGATTAGGGGGACCTTTGGCCAACGTCCTGACTTTC
TRBD1	TRBV28	TRBJ1-6	few	CASREDRGRVYNSPLHF	TGTGCCAGCAGGGAGGACAGGGGGAGAGTCTATAATTCACCCCTCCACTTT
TRBD1	TRBV29-1	TRBJ1-1	few	CSVIDRGSRRRDGATEAFF	TGCAGCGTTATAGACAGGGGATCCCGTCGACGGGATGGGGCGACTGAAGCTTTCTTT
TRBD1	TRBV7-9	TRBJ1-5	many	CASSQGTGVNQPQHF	TGTGCCAGCAGTCAAGGGACAGGGGTTAATCAGCCCCAGCATTTT
NA	TRBV5-1	TRBJ1-6	few	CASSLDAVLASYNSPLHF	TGCGCCAGCAGCTTGGATGCGGTTTTGGCATCCTATAATTCACCCCTCCACTTT
NA	TRBV19	TRBJ2-2	few	CASSIVRGRGLNTGELFF	TGTGCCAGTAGTATAGTAAGAGGTAGAGGACTGAACACCGGGGAGCTGTTTTTT
TRBD1	TRBV7-2	TRBJ2-2	many	CASSSRYRDSGTGELFF	TGTGCCAGCAGCTCACGCTACCGGGACAGTGGCACCGGGGAGCTGTTTTTT
NA	TRBV15	TRBJ2-2	few	CATSRVGEYTGELFF	TGTGCCACCAGCAGAGTTGGAGAGTACACCGGGGAGCTGTTTTTT
NA	TRBV7-6	TRBJ2-2	NA	CASSSEGGELFF	TGTGCCAGCAGCTCCGAAGGCGGGGAGCTGTTTTTT
TRBD1	TRBV4-3	TRBJ1-1	few	CASSQVRGGGTEAFF	TGCGCCAGCAGCCAAGTCAGGGGGGGGGGCACTGAAGCTTTCTTT
NA	TRBV12-5	TRBJ2-1	few	CASGPGGDEQFF	TGTGCTAGTGGTCCCGGGGGCGATGAGCAGTTCTTC
NA	TRBV12-3/TRBV12-4	TRBJ1-1	few	CASSPEGPEAFF	TGTGCCAGCAGTCCAGAAGGTCCTGAAGCTTTCTTT
NA	TRBV12-3/TRBV12-4	TRBJ2-7	NA	CASRARGSGYEQYF	TGTGCCAGCAGGGCGAGGGGGAGCGGCTACGAGCAGTACTTC
NA	TRBV28	TRBJ1-2	NA	CASSFVLTDSWFYGYTF	TGTGCCAGCAGTTTCGTTTTGACTGACTCTTGGTTCTATGGCTACACCTTC
NA	TRBV7-8	TRBJ2-7	NA	CASSHGRIYEQYF	TGTGCCAGCAGCCACGGAAGGATATACGAGCAGTACTTC
TRBD2	TRBV7-3	TRBJ2-3	few	CASSSGGAVADTQYF	TGTGCCAGCAGCTCCGGGGGGGCCGTTGCAGATACGCAGTATTTT
NA	TRBV19	TRBJ2-1	NA	CASSIRDGRVGLHKANEQFF	TGTGCCAGTAGTATCAGGGATGGACGTGTAGGTCTTCACAAGGCCAATGAGCAGTTCTTC
NA	TRBV6-5	TRBJ1-4	NA	CASSYSNRRGEKLFF	TGTGCCAGCAGTTACTCGAACAGGAGAGGGGAAAAACTGTTTTTT
NA	TRBV5-1	TRBJ2-7	NA	CASSGAGPLEQYF	TGCGCCAGCAGTGGGGCCGGTCCCCTCGAGCAGTACTTC
TRBD2	TRBV7-6	TRBJ2-7	NA	CASSAAGGYEQYF	TGTGCCAGCAGCGCCGCGGGGGGGTACGAGCAGTACTTC
NA	TRBV19	TRBJ1-6	NA	CASMGCGNSPLHF	TGTGCCAGTATGGGGTGCGGTAATTCACCCCTCCACTTT
NA	TRBV5-6	TRBJ1-1	few	CASSERGNGEAFF	TGTGCCAGCAGCGAAAGGGGGAACGGTGAAGCTTTCTTT
TRBD1	TRBV27	TRBJ1-2	NA	CASSFSGGGFGYTF	TGTGCCAGCAGTTTTTCAGGGGGCGGTTTTGGCTACACCTTC
TRBD1	TRBV23-1	TRBJ2-4	NA	CASSPQGASDIQYF	TGCGCCAGCAGTCCCCAGGGGGCTTCGGACATTCAGTACTTC
NA	TRBV10-3	TRBJ1-6	few	CAISDGGNSPLHF	TGTGCCATCAGTGATGGCGGAAATTCACCCCTCCACTTT
NA	TRBV2	TRBJ2-5	NA	CASSAARGETQYF	TGTGCCAGCAGCGCCGCTAGAGGGGAGACCCAGTACTTC
TRBD1	TRBV6-6	TRBJ1-5	few	CASREPHRGTTGQPQHF	TGTGCCAGCAGGGAGCCCCACAGGGGAACAACTGGTCAGCCCCAGCATTTT
NA	TRBV6-2/TRBV6-3	TRBJ2-3	NA	CASSYGRGMGLTDTQYF	TGTGCCAGCAGTTACGGTAGGGGGATGGGATTGACAGATACGCAGTATTTT
NA	TRBV7-2	TRBJ2-2	many	CASSLSGEGTGELFF	TGTGCCAGCAGCTTGTCGGGGGAAGGCACCGGGGAGCTGTTTTTT
NA	TRBV12-3/TRBV12-4	TRBJ1-2	NA	CASPSPDSNYGYTF	TGTGCCAGCCCTTCCCCGGACAGTAACTATGGCTACACCTTC